A selection of T cell receptor beta chains follows, all from one sample in a study of T cell repertoires in cytomegalovirus infection. TCRdb reanalysed the reads using MiXCR and keeps one entry per CDR3 protein. The sample shows some 270,000 distinct CDR3 sequences, more than 15% of them seen only once. Input material: CD8+ T cells from PBMCs. Receptors were obtained from a human donor in good health (CMV status not recorded). Some clones in this sample may be carry-over from other donors' samples. Each CDR3 is given with its conserved first and last residue. The D gene is left open where the match is weak. Some rows have no size entry. The others give once, few or many, or a class for an expanded clone.

d_call: .
j_call: TRBJ1-5
v_call: TRBV28
clone_size: few
cdr3_nt: TGTGCCAGCGCCGGCGAAGGGGGTTGGCAGCCCCAGCATTTT
cdr3_aa: CASAGEGGWQPQHF

d_call: .
j_call: TRBJ2-7
v_call: TRBV6-5
clone_size: few
cdr3_nt: TGTGCCAGCAGTTTTTCGATCGGGGACGGAGCGGCCTACGAGCAGTACTTC
cdr3_aa: CASSFSIGDGAAYEQYF

d_call: .
j_call: TRBJ2-1
v_call: TRBV19
clone_size: few
cdr3_nt: TGTGCCAGTAGTATTTTATGGAACGCCTACAATGAGCAGTTCTTC
cdr3_aa: CASSILWNAYNEQFF

d_call: .
j_call: TRBJ2-1
v_call: TRBV7-3
clone_size: few
cdr3_nt: TGTGCCAGCAGCTTAGAGCGAGACAATGAGCAGTTCTTC
cdr3_aa: CASSLERDNEQFF

d_call: .
j_call: TRBJ1-1
v_call: TRBV29-1
clone_size: few
cdr3_nt: TGCAGCGTTGGTCAGGGGAGCACTGAAGCTTTCTTT
cdr3_aa: CSVGQGSTEAFF

d_call: TRBD2
j_call: TRBJ2-3
v_call: TRBV12-3/TRBV12-4
clone_size: few
cdr3_nt: TGTGCCAGCACCCCGAATCATGCGGGGGGCAAGGATACGCAGTATTTT
cdr3_aa: CASTPNHAGGKDTQYF

d_call: .
j_call: TRBJ2-1
v_call: TRBV6-6
clone_size: .
cdr3_nt: TGTGCCAGCAGTCGTGTGATAGGGGGGGGCCACAATGAGCAGTTCTTC
cdr3_aa: CASSRVIGGGHNEQFF

d_call: .
j_call: TRBJ2-1
v_call: TRBV4-2
clone_size: few
cdr3_nt: TGTGCCAGCAGCCCCGAGGGGGGGTCCTACAATGAGCAGTTCTTC
cdr3_aa: CASSPEGGSYNEQFF

d_call: TRBD1
j_call: TRBJ1-2
v_call: TRBV7-2
clone_size: many
cdr3_nt: TGTGCCAGCAGCTCGGACAGGACAGGGGGCATATATGGCTACACCTTC
cdr3_aa: CASSSDRTGGIYGYTF

d_call: .
j_call: TRBJ2-1
v_call: TRBV19
clone_size: .
cdr3_nt: TGTGCCAGTAGTAGCGTTGCAGCGAATGAGCAGTTCTTC
cdr3_aa: CASSSVAANEQFF

d_call: .
j_call: TRBJ1-6
v_call: TRBV6-6
clone_size: .
cdr3_nt: TGTGCCAGCAGTTACTGGGAGTCCCTCCACTTT
cdr3_aa: CASSYWESLHF

d_call: TRBD1
j_call: TRBJ2-7
v_call: TRBV20-1
clone_size: many
cdr3_nt: TGCAGTGCTAGAAGAACCGGGACAGCCTACGAGCAGTACTTC
cdr3_aa: CSARRTGTAYEQYF

d_call: .
j_call: TRBJ2-5
v_call: TRBV12-3/TRBV12-4
clone_size: many
cdr3_nt: TGTGCCAGCCTCCCGCCAGGGGGGCAAGAGACCCAGTACTTC
cdr3_aa: CASLPPGGQETQYF

d_call: .
j_call: TRBJ1-2
v_call: TRBV5-4
clone_size: .
cdr3_nt: TGTGCCAGCAGCTCCCCCCACCTCGAAGCTAACTATGGCTACACCTTC
cdr3_aa: CASSSPHLEANYGYTF

d_call: .
j_call: TRBJ2-7
v_call: TRBV5-6
clone_size: .
cdr3_nt: TGTGCCAGCAGCCGCGGCGGAGGGGGTAGCTACGAGCAGTACTTC
cdr3_aa: CASSRGGGGSYEQYF

d_call: .
j_call: TRBJ1-5
v_call: TRBV20-1
clone_size: few
cdr3_nt: TGCAGTGCTAGAGATGTCTCAGGGGCGAATCAGCCCCAGCATTTT
cdr3_aa: CSARDVSGANQPQHF

d_call: .
j_call: TRBJ2-6
v_call: TRBV5-6
clone_size: many
cdr3_nt: TGTGCCAGCAGCTTGATAGGATTTGGGGCCAACGTCCTGACTTTC
cdr3_aa: CASSLIGFGANVLTF

d_call: .
j_call: TRBJ1-2
v_call: TRBV7-9
clone_size: few
cdr3_nt: TGTGCCAGCAGGGGGGGGGGATTCGATGGCTACACCTTC
cdr3_aa: CASRGGGFDGYTF

d_call: TRBD1
j_call: TRBJ2-1
v_call: TRBV5-6
clone_size: .
cdr3_nt: TGTGCCAGCAGCCCAGGGGACAGTAATGAGCAGTTCTTC
cdr3_aa: CASSPGDSNEQFF

d_call: .
j_call: TRBJ2-1
v_call: TRBV27
clone_size: .
cdr3_nt: TGTGCCAGCCTTAAGGAGGGATACTCCTACAATGAGCAGTTCTTC
cdr3_aa: CASLKEGYSYNEQFF

d_call: TRBD2
j_call: TRBJ2-3
v_call: TRBV7-6
clone_size: many
cdr3_nt: TGTGCCACCGGAACTAGCGGGTCCGCAGATACGCAGTATTTT
cdr3_aa: CATGTSGSADTQYF

d_call: .
j_call: TRBJ2-7
v_call: TRBV11-2
clone_size: .
cdr3_nt: TGTGCCAGCAGCTTTGTTGTCAGTCTCTACGAGCAGTACTTC
cdr3_aa: CASSFVVSLYEQYF

d_call: TRBD2
j_call: TRBJ2-7
v_call: TRBV7-2
clone_size: many
cdr3_nt: TGTGCCAGCAGCTTAGCCCCAGCGGGGGGACTCTACGAGCAGTACTTC
cdr3_aa: CASSLAPAGGLYEQYF

d_call: TRBD2
j_call: TRBJ2-3
v_call: TRBV7-9
clone_size: few
cdr3_nt: TGTGCCAGCAGCTTAGATGGCGGGGGTTCCTCAGGGACGCAGTATTTT
cdr3_aa: CASSLDGGGSSGTQYF

d_call: TRBD1
j_call: TRBJ2-1
v_call: TRBV29-1
clone_size: .
cdr3_nt: TGCAGCGTGGACTCCCCGGGACAGGGGGCTTATGAGCAGTTCTTC
cdr3_aa: CSVDSPGQGAYEQFF

d_call: TRBD2
j_call: TRBJ2-1
v_call: TRBV7-8
clone_size: many
cdr3_nt: TGTGCCAGCAGCCATCGGGGGGGCGGTTACAATGAGCAGTTCTTC
cdr3_aa: CASSHRGGGYNEQFF

d_call: TRBD1
j_call: TRBJ2-3
v_call: TRBV7-2
clone_size: many
cdr3_nt: TGTGCCAGCAGCTCGACCCCCCCAGGACAGGGCACAGATACGCAGTATTTT
cdr3_aa: CASSSTPPGQGTDTQYF

d_call: .
j_call: TRBJ2-3
v_call: TRBV27
clone_size: few
cdr3_nt: TGTGCCAGCAGTTATCTAGGGGAGGATACGCAGTATTTT
cdr3_aa: CASSYLGEDTQYF

d_call: .
j_call: TRBJ2-7
v_call: TRBV7-8
clone_size: many
cdr3_nt: TGTGCCAGCCGGGACAATCCCTACGAGCAGTACTTC
cdr3_aa: CASRDNPYEQYF

d_call: .
j_call: TRBJ2-1
v_call: TRBV27
clone_size: .
cdr3_nt: TGTGCCAGCAGTGCCCCTGGGGGGAATAGGGATGAGCAGTTCTTC
cdr3_aa: CASSAPGGNRDEQFF

d_call: .
j_call: TRBJ2-6
v_call: TRBV6-5
clone_size: few
cdr3_nt: TGTGCCAGCAGTTACTACCCCGGGATCTCTTCCCTATCTGGGGCCAACGTCCTGACTTTC
cdr3_aa: CASSYYPGISSLSGANVLTF

d_call: .
j_call: TRBJ1-1
v_call: TRBV7-8
clone_size: many
cdr3_nt: TGTGCCAGCAGCTTAACCCTTCAAGAGATGAACACTGAAGCTTTCTTT
cdr3_aa: CASSLTLQEMNTEAFF

d_call: TRBD2
j_call: TRBJ2-3
v_call: TRBV7-9
clone_size: many
cdr3_nt: TGTGCCAGCAGCTTAGGAGAGCGGGGGATCACAGATACGCAGTATTTT
cdr3_aa: CASSLGERGITDTQYF

d_call: .
j_call: TRBJ1-3
v_call: TRBV7-6
clone_size: many
cdr3_nt: TGTGCCAGCAGCTTAGCGGACGGGACAAAGCGGCACACCATATATTTT
cdr3_aa: CASSLADGTKRHTIYF

d_call: .
j_call: TRBJ2-7
v_call: TRBV7-2
clone_size: many
cdr3_nt: TGTGCCAGCAGCTTCTCGTGGGGGGAATACGAGCAGTACTTC
cdr3_aa: CASSFSWGEYEQYF

d_call: TRBD2
j_call: TRBJ2-1
v_call: TRBV6-6
clone_size: many
cdr3_nt: TGTGCCAGCACGTCTAGCGGGGGATACAATGAGCAGTTCTTC
cdr3_aa: CASTSSGGYNEQFF

d_call: .
j_call: TRBJ1-4
v_call: TRBV12-3/TRBV12-4
clone_size: many
cdr3_nt: TGTGCCAGCAGTTTAGGCAGGGCTGAAAAACTGTTTTTT
cdr3_aa: CASSLGRAEKLFF

d_call: TRBD2
j_call: TRBJ2-7
v_call: TRBV11-1
clone_size: few
cdr3_nt: TGTGCCAGCAGCCCCCAGCGGGGGGACCACTACGAGCAGTACTTC
cdr3_aa: CASSPQRGDHYEQYF

d_call: .
j_call: TRBJ2-3
v_call: TRBV27
clone_size: many
cdr3_nt: TGTGCCAGCAGTTTTCAATACAGCACAGATACGCAGTATTTT
cdr3_aa: CASSFQYSTDTQYF

d_call: TRBD1
j_call: TRBJ2-6
v_call: TRBV2
clone_size: .
cdr3_nt: TGTGCCAGCAGTGAGGGACAGGGTCTACTCGGGGCCAACGTCCTGACTTTC
cdr3_aa: CASSEGQGLLGANVLTF

d_call: .
j_call: TRBJ2-5
v_call: TRBV6-6
clone_size: .
cdr3_nt: TGTGCCAGCAGTTTCGGCTACCAAGAGACCCAGTACTTC
cdr3_aa: CASSFGYQETQYF

d_call: TRBD2
j_call: TRBJ2-5
v_call: TRBV7-2
clone_size: .
cdr3_nt: TGTGCCAGCAGCCCTCGCGAGCGGGGGGCTGAAGAGACCCAGTACTTC
cdr3_aa: CASSPRERGAEETQYF